A selection of T cell receptor beta chains follows, all from one sample in a study of T cell repertoires in ileal Crohn's disease. Sequenced by immunoSEQ multiplex PCR; TCRdb stores in-frame clones only, minus some. Among roughly 30,000 clones, about four fifths were seen once, and the ten largest hold over 15%. Sample: ileal tissue. The receptors originated from an adult with Crohn's disease. Both conserved end residues are part of each CDR3. The D gene is left open where the match is weak. A clone size is listed for some rows: how often the clone was seen (once, few, many), or a class if it is expanded.

clone size	D gene	J gene	V gene	CDR3 length	CDR3 protein	CDR3 DNA
once	TRBD1	TRBJ1-6	TRBV30	13	CAWVGQARSPLHF	TGTGCCTGGGTCGGACAGGCCCGTTCACCCCTCCACTTT
once	-	TRBJ2-5	TRBV5-1	16	CASSYGGTGFQETQYF	TGCGCCAGCAGCTATGGAGGTACAGGGTTCCAAGAGACCCAGTACTTC
-	TRBD2	TRBJ2-7	TRBV11-2	15	CASSPWTSGGYEQYF	TGTGCCAGCAGCCCGTGGACTAGCGGGGGCTACGAGCAGTACTTC
-	TRBD1	TRBJ1-6	TRBV6-5	14	CASRAGGSNSPLHF	TGTGCCAGCAGGGCAGGGGGGAGTAATTCACCCCTCCACTTT
few	TRBD1	TRBJ2-5	TRBV29-1	14	CSVEGQGVGETQYF	TGCAGCGTTGAGGGCCAGGGGGTTGGAGAGACCCAGTACTTC
-	-	TRBJ1-2	TRBV6-1	15	CASSEATTGNYGYTF	TGTGCCAGCAGTGAAGCGACTACAGGGAACTATGGCTACACCTTC
-	-	TRBJ1-2	TRBV2	12	CASSEQQYGYTF	TGTGCCAGCAGTGAACAACAGTATGGCTACACCTTC
-	TRBD1	TRBJ1-5	TRBV15	17	CATSRSGQGASNQPQHF	TGTGCCACCAGCAGATCCGGACAGGGGGCAAGCAATCAGCCCCAGCATTTT
-	-	TRBJ2-5	TRBV5-4	15	CASSLYGGARGTQYF	TGTGCCAGCAGCTTGTACGGTGGAGCGAGAGGGACCCAGTACTTC
-	-	TRBJ2-3	TRBV7-2	15	CASRGGRGRTDTQYF	TGTGCCAGCAGGGGGGGGCGGGGGAGGACAGATACGCAGTATTTT
-	TRBD1	TRBJ2-6	TRBV12-5	14	CASGIRDRTNVLTF	TGTGCTAGTGGTATTCGGGACAGGACTAACGTCCTGACTTTC
-	-	TRBJ1-6	TRBV5-1	14	CASSLRGLDSPLHF	TGCGCCAGCAGCTTGAGGGGTTTGGATTCACCCCTCCACTTT
once	-	TRBJ2-5	TRBV11-2	14	CASSLQGLEETQYF	TGTGCCAGCAGCTTACAGGGTTTGGAAGAGACCCAGTACTTC
few	TRBD1	TRBJ2-5	TRBV25-1	18	CASSEGPGQAKYQETQYF	TGTGCCAGCAGTGAAGGCCCAGGACAGGCTAAGTACCAAGAGACCCAGTACTTC
-	-	TRBJ2-2	TRBV4-2	14	CASSLRVNTGELFF	TGTGCCAGCAGCCTCAGGGTGAACACCGGGGAGCTGTTTTTT
-	TRBD2	TRBJ2-5	TRBV29-1	14	CSVPRGSGGETQYF	TGCAGCGTCCCCCGGGGGTCGGGAGGCGAGACCCAGTACTTC
few	-	TRBJ1-6	TRBV9	14	CASSAAAGNSPLHF	TGTGCCAGCAGCGCCGCAGCGGGTAATTCACCCCTCCACTTT
-	TRBD1	TRBJ2-7	TRBV7-2	17	CASSPGDRARGMPEQYF	TGTGCCAGCAGCCCAGGGGACAGGGCCAGGGGGATGCCAGAGCAGTACTTC
-	-	TRBJ2-7	TRBV9	12	CASSVTGGEQYF	TGTGCCAGCAGCGTAACCGGGGGCGAGCAGTACTTC
-	TRBD1	TRBJ1-2	TRBV11-2	16	CASSFLDRRSNYGYTF	TGTGCCAGCAGCTTTTTGGACAGGCGGTCTAACTATGGCTACACCTTC
-	-	TRBJ1-2	TRBV7-2	15	CASSVQRGPGYGYTF	TGTGCCAGCAGCGTGCAGCGGGGGCCAGGCTATGGCTACACCTTC
once	TRBD1	TRBJ1-3	TRBV4-2	16	CASSQGQGGSGNTIYF	TGTGCCAGCAGCCAAGGACAGGGGGGAAGTGGAAACACCATATATTTT
-	TRBD1	TRBJ1-5	TRBV19	15	CASSTIDRGGQPQHF	TGTGCCAGTAGTACCATCGACAGGGGAGGCCAGCCCCAGCATTTT
-	TRBD1	TRBJ1-5	TRBV4-1	16	CASSQFGTGGGQPQHF	TGCGCCAGCAGCCAGTTCGGGACAGGTGGAGGCCAGCCCCAGCATTTT
-	TRBD1	TRBJ1-1	TRBV19	14	CASMGRGADTEAFF	TGTGCCAGTATGGGCAGGGGGGCGGACACTGAAGCTTTCTTT
-	TRBD2	TRBJ2-1	TRBV2	15	CASSELAGGPVEQFF	TGTGCCAGCAGTGAGCTAGCGGGGGGGCCAGTCGAGCAGTTCTTC
few	-	TRBJ1-5	TRBV7-3	17	CASSSLGGKGKVQPQHF	TGTGCCAGCAGCTCCCTGGGGGGTAAAGGAAAGGTTCAGCCCCAGCATTTT
few	TRBD2	TRBJ2-1	TRBV18	20	CASSPLDLSGRARYYHEQFF	TGTGCCAGCTCACCACTAGATCTTAGCGGGAGGGCCAGGTACTATCATGAGCAGTTCTTC
-	-	TRBJ2-3	TRBV5-6	17	CASSLGLGAGARDTQYF	TGTGCCAGCAGCCTGGGCCTAGGGGCTGGAGCACGAGATACGCAGTATTTT
few	-	TRBJ2-1	TRBV2	15	CASSFRDIGYNEQFF	TGTGCCAGCAGTTTCCGGGACATAGGTTACAATGAGCAGTTCTTC
-	TRBD2	TRBJ2-1	TRBV5-1	14	CASRTGGPSDEQFF	TGCGCCAGCAGGACGGGAGGGCCCTCTGATGAGCAGTTCTTC
-	-	TRBJ1-2	TRBV5-1	15	CASSFAGDQGAGYTF	TGCGCCAGCAGCTTCGCAGGGGATCAGGGCGCTGGCTACACCTTC
-	-	TRBJ1-6	TRBV6-1	13	CASSGETSREIHF	TGTGCCAGCAGTGGGGAGACGTCGCGGGAGATCCACTTT
-	-	TRBJ2-1	TRBV19	16	CASTLLGTTRGDEQFF	TGTGCCAGTACCCTCTTGGGGACAACGAGGGGCGATGAGCAGTTCTTC
-	TRBD2	TRBJ2-3	TRBV7-3	12	CASSSPGLGIHF	TGTGCCAGCAGCTCCCCGGGACTAGGTATACATTTT
once	-	TRBJ2-7	TRBV9	14	CASSVGGHSYEQYF	TGTGCCAGCAGCGTAGGTGGACACTCCTACGAGCAGTACTTC
-	-	TRBJ2-7	TRBV5-1	15	CASSQLGAKHYEQYF	TGCGCCAGCAGCCAATTGGGGGCAAAACACTACGAGCAGTACTTC